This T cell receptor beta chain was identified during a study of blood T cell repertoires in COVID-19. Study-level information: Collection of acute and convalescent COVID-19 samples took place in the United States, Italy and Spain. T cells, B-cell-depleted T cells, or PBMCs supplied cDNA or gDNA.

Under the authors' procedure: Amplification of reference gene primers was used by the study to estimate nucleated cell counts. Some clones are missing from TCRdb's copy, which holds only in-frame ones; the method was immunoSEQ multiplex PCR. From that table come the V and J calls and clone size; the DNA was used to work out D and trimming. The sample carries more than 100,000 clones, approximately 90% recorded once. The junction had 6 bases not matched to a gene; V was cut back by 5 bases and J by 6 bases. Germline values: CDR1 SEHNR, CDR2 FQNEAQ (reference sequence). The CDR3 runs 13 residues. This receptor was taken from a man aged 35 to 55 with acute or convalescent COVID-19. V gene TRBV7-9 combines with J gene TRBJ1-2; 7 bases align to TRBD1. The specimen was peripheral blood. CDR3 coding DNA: TGTGCCAGCAGCATTGACAGGGTAAATGGCTACACCTTC. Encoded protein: CASSIDRVNGYTF. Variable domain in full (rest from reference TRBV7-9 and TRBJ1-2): DTGVSQNPRHKITKRGQNVTFRCDPISEHNRLYWYRQTLGQGPEFLTYFQNEAQLEKSRLLSDRFSAERPKGSFSTLEIQRTEQGDSAMYLCASSIDRVNGYTFGSGTRLTVV.